The T cell receptor beta chain described here comes from a study of T cells after yellow fever vaccination. The wider study: SMART-Seq v4 Ultra Low Input prepared the low-cell-number fractions. Study-wide findings and caveats: Repertoires obtained by FACS sorting could include abundant clonotypes that entered as contaminants from the bulk population. Booster sampling recovered most clones from primary vaccination (less than 97% CD4, approximately 90% CD8).

This clonotype was counted many times. The antigen remains undetermined. TCRdb reprocessed the 5' RACE reads with MiXCR, giving one entry per CDR3 protein. This table holds around 310,000 distinct CDR3 sequences, 3% to 4.5% found once. The CDR3 sequence is 15 residues long. The germline V and J ends were trimmed by 0 bases and 0 bases, with 8 bases remaining between them. Germline-derived CDR1 and CDR2 are SGHRS and YFSETQ. Sequencing used PBMCs, obtained 5 days after the yellow fever booster vaccination. This chain connects TRBV5-1 to TRBJ2-3; unclear D gene. This receptor was taken from a man in his late teens or twenties who received the YFV17D yellow fever vaccine. The CDR3 loop reads CASSLVAGSTDTQYF. The CDR3 coding sequence is TGCGCCAGCAGCTTGGTGGCAGGTAGCACAGATACGCAGTATTTT.